This record concerns one T cell receptor (beta chain) sequence. The antigen remains unidentified. TCR sequencing used cDNA made by reverse transcription of extracted RNA. The method was immunoSEQ multiplex PCR; TCRdb's version includes in-frame clones alone and lacks a portion of them. The repertoire holds roughly 230,000 clones, 40% to 45% seen once, with 2.6% in the top ten. This entry comes from a study of CD8+ T cells in alopecia areata. Study results and limitations: Uncertainty remains about how baseline CD8+ expansion links to response, with one nonresponder.

Treatment noted: oral pan-JAK inhibitor, 5-10 mg twice daily. This clonotype originated in a human donor with alopecia areata. Here the sequenced sample was CD4+ T cells sorted from blood, taken at roughly week 38, from a patient treated with tofacitinib.

DNA for the CDR3: TGTGCCACCAGCAGAGATCCATCCGGACTTGCGACAACGCAGTACTTC. It yields the protein CATSRDPSGLATTQYF. The chain uses TRBV15 and TRBJ2-7, with a possible D match to TRBD2 (5 bases). The CDR3 spans 16 residues. V gave up 0 bases and J gave up 9 bases, with 21 bases separating them. CDR1 is LNHNV, CDR2 YYDKDF, per germline (reference sequence).